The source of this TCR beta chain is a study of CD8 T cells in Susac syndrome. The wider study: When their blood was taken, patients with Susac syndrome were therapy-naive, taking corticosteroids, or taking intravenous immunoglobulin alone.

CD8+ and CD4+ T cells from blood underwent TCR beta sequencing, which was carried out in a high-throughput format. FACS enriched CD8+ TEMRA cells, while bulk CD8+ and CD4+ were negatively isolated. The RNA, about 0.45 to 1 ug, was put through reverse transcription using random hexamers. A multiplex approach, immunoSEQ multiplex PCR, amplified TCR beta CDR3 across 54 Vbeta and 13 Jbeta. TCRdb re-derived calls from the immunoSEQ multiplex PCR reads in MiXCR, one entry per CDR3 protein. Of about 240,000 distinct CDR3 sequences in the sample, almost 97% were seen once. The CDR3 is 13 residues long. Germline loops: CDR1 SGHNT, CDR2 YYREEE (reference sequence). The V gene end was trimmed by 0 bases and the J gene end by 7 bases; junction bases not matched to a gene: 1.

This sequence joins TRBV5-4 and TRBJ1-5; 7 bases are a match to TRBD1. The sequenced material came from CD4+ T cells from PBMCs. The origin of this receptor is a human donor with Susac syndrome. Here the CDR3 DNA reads TGTGCCAGCAGCTTGGAGGGGGCACAGCCCCAGCATTTT. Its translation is CASSLEGAQPQHF. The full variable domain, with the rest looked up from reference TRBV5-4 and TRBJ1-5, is ETGVTQSPTHLIKTRGQQVTLRCSSQSGHNTVSWYQQALGQGPQFIFQYYREEENGRGNFPPRFSGLQFPNYSSELNVNALELDDSALYLCASSLEGAQPQHFGDGTRLSIL.